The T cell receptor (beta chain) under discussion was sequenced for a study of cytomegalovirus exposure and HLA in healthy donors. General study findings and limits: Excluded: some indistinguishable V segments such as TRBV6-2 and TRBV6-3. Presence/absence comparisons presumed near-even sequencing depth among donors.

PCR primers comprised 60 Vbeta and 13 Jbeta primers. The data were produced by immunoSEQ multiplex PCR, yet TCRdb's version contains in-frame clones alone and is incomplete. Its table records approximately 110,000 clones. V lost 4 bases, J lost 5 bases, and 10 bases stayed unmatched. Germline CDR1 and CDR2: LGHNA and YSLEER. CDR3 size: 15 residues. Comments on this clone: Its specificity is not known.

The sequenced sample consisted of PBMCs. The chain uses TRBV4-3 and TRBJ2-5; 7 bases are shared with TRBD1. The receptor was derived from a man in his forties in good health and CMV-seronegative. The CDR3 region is CASSPGQADGETQYF. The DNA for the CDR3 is TGCGCCAGCAGCCCCGGACAGGCTGACGGGGAGACCCAGTACTTC.